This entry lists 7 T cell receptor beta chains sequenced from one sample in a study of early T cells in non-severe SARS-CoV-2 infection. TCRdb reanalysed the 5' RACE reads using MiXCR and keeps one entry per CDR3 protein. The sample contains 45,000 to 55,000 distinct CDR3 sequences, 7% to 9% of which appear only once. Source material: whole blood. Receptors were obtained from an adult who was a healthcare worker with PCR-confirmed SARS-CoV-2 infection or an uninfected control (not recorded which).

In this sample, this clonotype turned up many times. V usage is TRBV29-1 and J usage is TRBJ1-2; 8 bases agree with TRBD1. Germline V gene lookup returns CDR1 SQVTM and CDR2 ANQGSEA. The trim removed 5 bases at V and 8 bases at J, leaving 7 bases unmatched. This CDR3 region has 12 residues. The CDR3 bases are TGCAGCGTTAAGACAGGGGTGGAGGGCTACACCTTC. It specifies CSVKTGVEGYTF.

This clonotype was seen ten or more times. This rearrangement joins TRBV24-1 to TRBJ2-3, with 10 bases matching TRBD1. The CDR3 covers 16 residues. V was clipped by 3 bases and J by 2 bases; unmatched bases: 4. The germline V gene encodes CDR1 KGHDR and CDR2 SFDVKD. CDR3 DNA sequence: TGTGCCACCAGTGATCCGGGACAGGGGTTCACAGATACGCAGTATTTT. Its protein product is CATSDPGQGFTDTQYF.

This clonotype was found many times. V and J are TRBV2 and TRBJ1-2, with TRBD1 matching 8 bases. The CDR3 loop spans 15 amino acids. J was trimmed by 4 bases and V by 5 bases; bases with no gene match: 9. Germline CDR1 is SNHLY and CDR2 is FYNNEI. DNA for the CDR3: TGTGCCAGCAGTCGGGACAGGTCGGGCATCTATGGCTACACCTTC. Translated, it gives CASSRDRSGIYGYTF.

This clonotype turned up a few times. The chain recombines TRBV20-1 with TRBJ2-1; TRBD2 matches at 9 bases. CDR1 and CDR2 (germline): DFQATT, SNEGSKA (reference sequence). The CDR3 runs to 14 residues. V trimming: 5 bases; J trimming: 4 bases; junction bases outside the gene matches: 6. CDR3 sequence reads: CSAALAGGYNEQFF. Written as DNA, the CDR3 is TGCAGTGCTGCCCTGGCGGGGGGGTACAATGAGCAGTTCTTC.

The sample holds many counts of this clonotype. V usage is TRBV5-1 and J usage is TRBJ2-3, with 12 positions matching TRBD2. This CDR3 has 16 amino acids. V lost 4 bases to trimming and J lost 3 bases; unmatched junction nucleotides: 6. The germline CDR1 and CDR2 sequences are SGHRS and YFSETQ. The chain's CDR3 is CASSGWTSGETDTQYF. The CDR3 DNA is TGCGCCAGCAGCGGGTGGACTAGCGGGGAGACAGATACGCAGTATTTT.

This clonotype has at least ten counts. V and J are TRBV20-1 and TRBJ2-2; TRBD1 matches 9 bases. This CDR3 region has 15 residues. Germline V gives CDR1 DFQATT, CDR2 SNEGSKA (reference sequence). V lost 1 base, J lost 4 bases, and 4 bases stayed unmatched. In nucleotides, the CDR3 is TGCAGTGCTAGAGGCAACAGGGGGCTCACCGGGGAGCTGTTTTTT. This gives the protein CSARGNRGLTGELFF.

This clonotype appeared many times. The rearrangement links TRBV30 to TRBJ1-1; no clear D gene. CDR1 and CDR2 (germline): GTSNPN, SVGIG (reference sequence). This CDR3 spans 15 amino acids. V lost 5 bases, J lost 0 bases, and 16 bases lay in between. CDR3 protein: CAWGPGSGVNTEAFF. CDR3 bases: TGTGCCTGGGGACCGGGATCAGGTGTGAACACTGAAGCTTTCTTT.